What follows are 30 T cell receptor beta chains derived from one specimen sequenced in a study of neurological immune-mediated disorders. TCRdb itself ran the 5' RACE reads through MiXCR, one entry per CDR3 protein. The table has about 66,000 distinct CDR3 sequences, around 3.9% seen once; the top ten hold 1% to 1.5%. What was sequenced was PBMCs. These receptors were collected from a man aged 25-45 years with multiple sclerosis.

This clonotype was observed many times. The chain carries TRBV11-1 and TRBJ2-3; perhaps TRBD2 as D (5 bases). The CDR3 loop spans 14 amino acids. Trimming removed 7 bases from V and 6 bases from J, with 17 bases in between. Germline V gives CDR1 SGHAT, CDR2 FQDESV (reference sequence). The CDR3 loop reads CASTPEIATDTQYF. As DNA, the CDR3 is TGTGCCAGCACCCCAGAGATAGCGACGGATACGCAGTATTTT. Full variable domain (outside the CDR3, taken from reference TRBV11-1 and TRBJ2-3): EAEVAQSPRYKITEKSQAVAFWCDPISGHATLYWYRQILGQGPELLVQFQDESVVDDSQLPKDRFSAERLKGVDSTLKIQPAELGDSAMYLCASTPEIATDTQYFGPGTRLTVL.

This clonotype was recorded at least ten times. The chain is built from TRBV4-1 and TRBJ1-6; 9 positions agree with TRBD1. The CDR3 has 16 amino acids. CDR1 is MGHRA and CDR2 is YSYEKL in the germline V gene. Trimming at V came to 0 bases and at J to 10 bases, leaving 7 bases not matched to a gene. The chain's CDR3 is CASSQDRDRERSPLHF. For the CDR3, the DNA is TGCGCCAGCAGCCAAGATCGGGACAGGGAGAGGTCACCCCTCCACTTT.

This clonotype was observed at least ten times. This chain uses TRBV20-1 with TRBJ1-1; a weak D match, TRBD1 (5 bases). The CDR3 totals 12 residues. Germline V gene data show CDR1 as DFQATT and CDR2 as SNEGSKA (reference sequence). Trimming took 6 bases from V and 10 from J, leaving 18 bases between them. CDR3 in DNA: TGCAGTGCCCCAGAGGTGGGGACCGGAGCTTTCTTT. Residues: CSAPEVGTGAFF.

This clonotype was seen ten or more times. The chain uses TRBV20-1 and TRBJ2-5; tentatively, D is TRBD1 (5 bases). Germline V gene data show CDR1 as DFQATT and CDR2 as SNEGSKA (reference sequence). Trimming shortened V by 6 bases and J by 1 base, and 12 bases separated the two germline ends. This CDR3 contains 13 residues. The DNA for the CDR3 is TGCAGTGCAACACTACAGGTCCAAGAGACCCAGTACTTC. Its translation is CSATLQVQETQYF.

This clonotype was detected ten times or more. V gene TRBV13 combines with J gene TRBJ2-2; a possible D gene is TRBD2 (5 bases). This CDR3 region has 13 residues. Per the germline V gene, CDR1 is PRHDT and CDR2 is FYEKMQ (reference sequence). Trimming removed 5 bases from V and 7 bases from J, with 11 bases in between. CDR3 in amino acids: CASSPEGDGELFF. DNA for the CDR3: TGTGCCAGCAGCCCAGAGGGTGACGGGGAGCTGTTTTTT.

There are many counts of this clonotype. V gene TRBV12-3 or TRBV12-4 combines with J gene TRBJ1-1; D not resolved. The length of the CDR3 is 13 residues. V was pared by 2 bases and J by 1 base, with 5 bases between. Here the CDR3 DNA reads TGTGCCAGCAGTTTACGGTGGAACACTGAAGCTTTCTTT. This sequence encodes CASSLRWNTEAFF.

At least ten counts were recorded for this clonotype. The CDR3: CATSSRQLTYGYTF. The CDR3, as DNA: TGTGCCACCAGCAGCCGACAGCTAACCTATGGCTACACCTTC. The rearrangement links TRBV15 to TRBJ1-2; TRBD1 is a possible D gene (5 bases). The CDR3 contains 14 residues. The germline CDR1 and CDR2 sequences are LNHNV and YYDKDF (reference sequence). Trimming removed 3 bases at V and 4 bases at J, with 12 bases between.

This clonotype was found many times. The rearrangement links TRBV5-1 to TRBJ1-1; 7 nucleotides align to TRBD1. Germline V gene sequence: CDR1 SGHRS, CDR2 YFSETQ. The trim removed 5 bases at V and 5 bases at J, leaving 9 bases unmatched. The CDR3 is 14 residues long. The DNA for the CDR3 is TGCGCCAGCAGTGGAGGGGGCGCGGGTACTGAAGCTTTCTTT. Its protein is CASSGGGAGTEAFF.

The genes are TRBV30 and TRBJ1-1; 10 bases fit TRBD1. CDR1 is GTSNPN, CDR2 SVGIG, per germline (reference sequence). The CDR3 length is 13 residues. The ends lost 3 bases at V and 11 bases at J; junction bases unmatched: 9. CDR3: CAWRGQGVLSAFF. CDR3 coding DNA: TGTGCCTGGAGAGGACAGGGGGTTCTATCGGCTTTCTTT.

A note on this clonotype: Since a much larger clone is just one base distant, this may be a read error. The chain has TRBV5-6 and TRBJ1-1, with 9 bases aligning to TRBD1. This CDR3 has 14 amino acids. Unmatched junction bases numbered 6, after V lost 6 bases and J lost 3 bases. Germline CDR1 and CDR2: SGHDT and YYEEEE. In DNA, the CDR3 is TGTGCCAGCATCGGACAGGGGCGGGACACTGAAGCTTTCTTT. Residues: CASIGQGRDTEAFF.

This clonotype was seen at least ten times. The CDR3 nucleotides are TGCGCCAGCAGCCCAATGGTTTCCTACGAGCAGTACTTC. This encodes CASSPMVSYEQYF. The V gene is TRBV4-1, the J gene TRBJ2-7; D is undetermined. The germline gives CDR1 MGHRA, CDR2 YSYEKL. The CDR3 consists of 13 residues. V lost 4 bases and J lost 1, with 8 bases in between.

The V gene is TRBV7-7, the J gene TRBJ2-7, with 8 bases lining up with TRBD2. CDR1 and CDR2 (germline): SSHAT, FNYEAQ (reference sequence). The CDR3 extends over 15 amino acids. V lost 4 bases to trimming and J lost 3 bases; unmatched junction nucleotides: 8. This CDR3 reads CASSSVAGTGYEQYF. The DNA of the CDR3 is TGTGCCAGCAGCTCCGTAGCGGGAACGGGCTACGAGCAGTACTTC.

This clonotype was seen repeatedly, ten times or more. The chain is built from TRBV20-1 and TRBJ2-4; D possibly matches TRBD1 or TRBD2 (6 bases each). Per germline, CDR1 DFQATT and CDR2 SNEGSKA (reference sequence). The V end lost 0 bases, the J end lost 3 bases, and 12 bases lay between the germline ends. The CDR3 loop spans 15 amino acids. DNA for the CDR3: TGCAGTGCTAGAGATTTGGGGGGCCTCAAAAACATTCAGTACTTC. It encodes CSARDLGGLKNIQYF.

This clonotype was picked up many times. The chain employs TRBV20-1 and TRBJ1-1; 7 bases fit TRBD1. Germline assignment: CDR1 DFQATT and CDR2 SNEGSKA (reference sequence). CDR3 length: 14 residues. J gave up 2 bases and V 5 bases, and 8 bases lay outside the gene matches. As DNA, the CDR3 is TGCAGTGCTGTGCGGGACAGACTTAACACTGAAGCTTTCTTT. Translating it yields CSAVRDRLNTEAFF.

This clonotype was detected ten times or more. The chain recombines TRBV20-1 with TRBJ1-1; the D gene is possibly TRBD1 (6 bases). This CDR3 has 13 residues. Trimming stripped 0 bases from V and 11 bases from J, with 16 bases between. Looked up from germline, CDR1 is DFQATT and CDR2 is SNEGSKA (reference sequence). CDR3 DNA sequence: TGCAGTGCTAGAGATAAAGACAGGACGTGGGCTTTCTTT. Protein sequence: CSARDKDRTWAFF.

In its sample, this clonotype was seen many times. V and J are TRBV9 and TRBJ1-6; perhaps TRBD1 as D (6 bases). The CDR3 loop spans 14 amino acids. Germline V gene lookup returns CDR1 SGDLS and CDR2 YYNGEE. Trimming shortened V by 0 bases and J by 10 bases, and 11 bases separated the two germline ends. The CDR3 nucleotides are TGTGCCAGCAGCGTAGCAGGGGAGGGCTCACCCCTCCACTTT. Amino acid sequence: CASSVAGEGSPLHF.

V and J are TRBV7-2 and TRBJ1-1; D might be TRBD1 (6 bases). CDR1 and CDR2 (germline): SGHTA, FQGNSA. There are 14 residues in the CDR3. Between the trimmed V and J ends, which lost 8 bases and 1 base, there was a span of 14 bases. The CDR3 bases are TGTGCCAGCCAACCACAGGGAACGAACACTGAAGCTTTCTTT. Protein: CASQPQGTNTEAFF. Using reference TRBV7-2 and TRBJ1-1 for the parts outside the CDR3, the full variable domain is GAGVSQSPSNKVTEKGKDVELRCDPISGHTALYWYRQSLGQGLEFLIYFQGNSAPDKSGLPSDRFSAERTGGSVSTLTIQRTQQEDSAVYLCASQPQGTNTEAFFGQGTRLTVV.

The chain links TRBV15 to TRBJ2-1; D gene uncertain. CDR1 and CDR2 from the germline V gene are LNHNV and YYDKDF (reference sequence). V lost 0 bases and J lost 7, with 13 bases in between. The CDR3 runs to 15 residues. The DNA of the CDR3 is TGTGCCACCAGCAGAGATCTCGCCGGATCTAATGAGCAGTTCTTC. Translated: CATSRDLAGSNEQFF. The whole variable domain, filled in from reference TRBV15 and TRBJ2-1, reads DAMVIQNPRYQVTQFGKPVTLSCSQTLNHNVMYWYQQKSSQAPKLLFHYYDKDFNNEADTPDNFQSRRPNTSFCFLDIRSPGLGDTAMYLCATSRDLAGSNEQFFGPGTRLTVL.

This clonotype was seen ten or more times. J is TRBJ1-2 and V is TRBV6-2 or TRBV6-3, with no clear D. The CDR3 extends over 17 amino acids. Germline CDR1 is MNHEY and CDR2 is SVGEGT. V was pared by 0 bases and J by 6 bases, with 20 bases between. CDR3 in amino acids: CASSYSNRDGHRDGYTF. CDR3 DNA sequence: TGTGCCAGCAGTTACTCTAATCGCGACGGTCACCGAGATGGCTACACCTTC.

V and J are TRBV12-3 or TRBV12-4 and TRBJ1-4, with D tentatively TRBD1 (6 bases). Trimming took off 6 bases at V and 6 bases at J, with 14 bases between the two ends. The CDR3 runs 14 residues. The CDR3 nucleotides are TGTGCCAGCAGGTCTACAGGGAGAGATGAAAAACTGTTTTTT. It translates to CASRSTGRDEKLFF.

As to this clonotype: Compared with germline, one end of the junction differs, possibly owing to a read error. J is TRBJ1-6 and V is TRBV20-1; D gene ambiguous. The CDR3 spans 16 residues. Germline V gene lookup returns CDR1 DFQATT and CDR2 SNEGSKA (reference sequence). CDR3 in DNA: TGCAGTGCAACCCGGACGGGCGGCTCCTATAATTCACCCCTCAACTTT. Its translation: CSATRTGGSYNSPLNF.

This clonotype showed up many times. The rearrangement uses TRBV7-9 and TRBJ2-1, with a weak D call TRBD2 (5 bases). The CDR3 length is 16 residues. Trimming removed 2 bases at V and 9 bases at J, with 20 bases between. The germline gives CDR1 SEHNR, CDR2 FQNEAQ (reference sequence). The CDR3 DNA sequence: TGTGCCAGCAGCTTACCAAAGGGAGCTACTGGGAGTGAGCAGTTCTTC. This translates into CASSLPKGATGSEQFF.

This clonotype has a count of ten or more. CDR3 amino acids: CASSLAPRGEETQYF. DNA for the CDR3: TGCGCCAGCAGCTTGGCCCCGAGGGGGGAAGAGACCCAGTACTTC. The chain recombines TRBV5-1 with TRBJ2-5; D possibly matches TRBD1 or TRBD2 (6 bases each). The ends were cut back, 0 bases at V and 3 bases at J, with 12 bases in the middle. The CDR3 sequence is 15 residues long. From germline, CDR1 is SGHRS and CDR2 YFSETQ.

This clonotype was picked up many times. V is TRBV9 and J is TRBJ2-1; no firm D call. Trimming left V 0 bases short and J 7 bases short, with 11 bases between. The CDR3 has 14 amino acids. CDR1 is SGDLS and CDR2 is YYNGEE in the germline V gene. CDR3 sequence reads: CASSVASSGNEQFF. The DNA for the CDR3 is TGTGCCAGCAGCGTAGCCTCTTCTGGGAATGAGCAGTTCTTC.

This clonotype was counted many times. V usage is TRBV5-6 and J usage is TRBJ2-3; D is unclear. CDR3 length: 14 residues. Germline values: CDR1 SGHDT, CDR2 YYEEEE. V gave up 0 bases and J gave up 5 bases, with 10 bases separating them. In nucleotides, the CDR3 is TGTGCCAGCAGCTTGGGATCGGTGGGAGATACGCAGTATTTT. Translation: CASSLGSVGDTQYF.

As concerns this clonotype: A single base separates this from a much larger clone, so it may be a read error. The chain links TRBV7-8 to TRBJ1-2, with D tentatively TRBD1 (5 bases). The CDR3 runs 13 residues. Trimming removed 7 bases at V and 8 bases at J, with 17 bases between. Germline lookup yields CDR1 SGHVS and CDR2 FQNEAQ. CDR3 residues: CASNPVRGFGYTF. DNA of the CDR3: TGTGCCAGCAACCCAGTCCGGGGGTTCGGCTACACCTTC.

In this sample, this clonotype turned up many times. The chain is built from TRBV5-1 and TRBJ2-7; 7 nucleotides line up with TRBD1. CDR3 size: 14 residues. V gave up 5 bases and J gave up 2 bases; unmatched junction bases: 7. CDR1 SGHRS and CDR2 YFSETQ come from the germline V gene. DNA of the CDR3: TGCGCCAGCAGTTTGAGACAGGGCACCTACGAGCAGTACTTC. Protein: CASSLRQGTYEQYF.

This clonotype was seen ten or more times. V is TRBV5-6 and J is TRBJ2-1, with D possibly being TRBD2 (6 bases). CDR3 length: 16 amino acids. V was clipped by 2 bases and J by 4 bases, with 16 bases between them. Germline CDR1 is SGHDT and CDR2 is YYEEEE. The CDR3 DNA sequence: TGTGCCAGCAGCTTCCGGACGGGACTGGGATACAATGAGCAGTTCTTC. It encodes CASSFRTGLGYNEQFF.

This clonotype was recorded many times. This chain joins TRBV5-1 and TRBJ2-5, with 10 nucleotides matching TRBD1. J gave up 7 bases and V 4 bases, and 10 bases lay outside the gene matches. Germline V gene lookup returns CDR1 SGHRS and CDR2 YFSETQ. This CDR3 spans 15 amino acids. The CDR3 DNA reads as TGCGCCAGCAGCCCCGGGACAGGGGAGGTAATGACCCAGTACTTC. It is translated as CASSPGTGEVMTQYF.

The sample holds many counts of this clonotype. Mismatch with germline at one junction end may stem from a read error. V usage is TRBV5-1 and J usage is TRBJ1-6; 7 bases agree with TRBD1. Germline values: CDR1 SGHRS, CDR2 YFSETQ. This CDR3 has 15 residues. CDR3 DNA: TGCGCCAGCCGGCAGGGACAGAGTAAAAATTCACCCCTCAACTTT. Its protein product is CASRQGQSKNSPLNF.